This record looks at one T cell receptor beta chain sequence and its context. Measured with immunoSEQ multiplex PCR; TCRdb has only the in-frame clones, and not every one. Of under 60,000 clones listed, approximately 87% are singletons. This sample is drawn from a study of blood T cell repertoires in COVID-19. Across the whole study: The study drew acute and convalescent COVID-19 samples from the United States, Italy and Spain.

CDR1 LNHDA and CDR2 SQIVND come from the germline V gene (reference sequence). The CDR3 is made up of 13 amino acids. V lost 11 bases and J lost 1, with 13 bases in between. This sequence originates from a human donor in a cohort sampled during active COVID-19. The chain links TRBV19 to TRBJ2-3; D is unclear. Sequencing used peripheral blood. In DNA, the CDR3 is TGTGCCTCTGAGGCCGGCCGCACAGATACGCAGTATTTT. This sequence encodes CASEAGRTDTQYF.